This T cell receptor (beta chain) derives from a study of T-cell memory formation after mild COVID-19. Whole-study context: TCR clusters were largely donor specific. Notes on the study in general: Nothing showed for sure that second-wave clones peaking on day 37 were SARS-CoV-2 specific.

TCRdb redid the calling of the 5' RACE reads with MiXCR, one entry per CDR3 protein. The data show around 80,000 distinct CDR3 sequences, more than 10% seen once. Turning to this clonotype: Its antigen is still unknown.

Sequenced: PBMCs or a T cell subset sorted from them (not recorded which). The source is a man aged 18 to 30 who had mild COVID-19 (a few samples of this study predate the infection). Cell type and time point are not known.

The CDR3 DNA is TGCAGCGTTGAGGGTTCCGGGAAGGGAGTGGAGACCCAGTACTTC. Translation gives CSVEGSGKGVETQYF. V gene TRBV29-1 combines with J gene TRBJ2-5; maybe TRBD2 (5 bases). Germline V lookup: CDR1 SQVTM, CDR2 ANQGSEA. This CDR3 comprises 15 residues. Trimming pared 3 bases from V and 5 bases from J, leaving 19 bases between.